Listed below are T cell receptor beta chains from one sample, sequenced in a study of CD8 T cells in ankylosing spondylitis. TCRdb recomputed calls from the 5' RACE reads with MiXCR, one row per CDR3 protein. The sample consists of about 240,000 distinct CDR3 sequences, around 7.8% of them appearing once. What was sequenced was blood, either unsorted or a sorted T cell fraction (not recorded which). The receptor source for this set is a male donor with ankylosing spondylitis or in good health (not recorded which). CDR3s include the opening cysteine and the closing phenylalanine or tryptophan. The D gene is left open where the match is weak. Clone size, where shown, is once, few, many, or a class for clones that have expanded.

CDR3: CAWSVPGPLYNEQFF
DNA: TGTGCCTGGAGTGTGCCGGGCCCTCTCTACAATGAGCAGTTCTTC
D: .
J: TRBJ2-1
V: TRBV30
size: many

CDR3: CASRWDGDTGELFF
DNA: TGTGCCAGCAGATGGGACGGGGACACCGGGGAGCTGTTTTTT
D: .
J: TRBJ2-2
V: TRBV6-1
size: .

CDR3: CSASPLAGAGNEQFF
DNA: TGCAGTGCTTCCCCCCTAGCGGGGGCAGGGAATGAGCAGTTCTTC
D: TRBD2
J: TRBJ2-1
V: TRBV20-1
size: many

CDR3: CASSLYGRETQYF
DNA: TGTGCCAGCAGTTTATACGGGAGGGAGACCCAGTACTTC
D: TRBD2
J: TRBJ2-5
V: TRBV12-3/TRBV12-4
size: many

CDR3: CASSRTSGETQYF
DNA: TGTGCCAGCAGCAGGACTAGCGGAGAGACCCAGTACTTC
D: TRBD2
J: TRBJ2-5
V: TRBV9
size: many

CDR3: CASTLFGGDYNEQFF
DNA: TGTGCCAGCACCCTGTTCGGGGGGGATTACAATGAGCAGTTCTTC
D: TRBD2
J: TRBJ2-1
V: TRBV12-3/TRBV12-4
size: many

CDR3: CATSRELPLGTPEFF
DNA: TGTGCCACCAGCAGAGAACTCCCCCTCGGGACACCCGAGTTCTTC
D: .
J: TRBJ2-1
V: TRBV15
size: .

CDR3: CASSLDGGQEAFF
DNA: TGCGCCAGCAGCTTGGATGGGGGACAGGAAGCTTTCTTT
D: TRBD1
J: TRBJ1-1
V: TRBV5-1
size: many

CDR3: CASTGGTANEKLFF
DNA: TGCGCCAGCACTGGAGGGACAGCAAATGAAAAACTGTTTTTT
D: TRBD1
J: TRBJ1-4
V: TRBV5-1
size: .

CDR3: CASSLYHPSSGNTIYF
DNA: TGTGCCAGCAGCTTATATCACCCGAGCTCTGGAAACACCATATATTTT
D: .
J: TRBJ1-3
V: TRBV7-6
size: once

CDR3: CAFGYSYNEQFF
DNA: TGTGCCTTCGGTTACTCCTACAATGAGCAGTTCTTC
D: .
J: TRBJ2-1
V: TRBV30
size: .

CDR3: CASSGNSGVLTGGETQYF
DNA: TGTGCCAGCAGCGGGAATAGCGGAGTCCTTACGGGTGGAGAGACCCAGTACTTC
D: .
J: TRBJ2-5
V: TRBV9
size: many